The next 14 T cell receptor beta chains were all read from a single sample in a study of cytomegalovirus exposure and HLA in healthy donors. The assay was immunoSEQ multiplex PCR, and TCRdb's table has in-frame clones only and misses some. This table has some 140,000 clones, 85% to 90% appearing once. Sequences were obtained from PBMCs. The receptors originated from a human donor in good health.

The V gene is TRBV2, the J gene TRBJ2-1; possible D gene TRBD1, 5 bases. Germline values: CDR1 SNHLY, CDR2 FYNNEI. The CDR3 extends over 14 amino acids. Trimming removed 2 bases at V and 6 bases at J, with 11 bases between. The CDR3 DNA is TGTGCCAGCAGTGAACAGGGTAGTCTCAATGAGCAGTTCTTC. Translated: CASSEQGSLNEQFF.

The gene calls are TRBV7-9 and TRBJ2-5, with 11 bases lining up with TRBD2. Looked up from germline, CDR1 is SEHNR and CDR2 is FQNEAQ (reference sequence). Trimming at V came to 5 bases and at J to 4 bases, leaving 6 bases not matched to a gene. This CDR3 has 15 residues. The CDR3: CASSRSGGASETQYF. The CDR3 DNA reads as TGTGCCAGCAGCCGTAGCGGGGGGGCCTCAGAGACCCAGTACTTC.

The rearrangement joins TRBV23-1 to TRBJ2-7, with 8 bases lining up with TRBD1. TRBV23-1 is annotated as an ORF whose role is uncertain. This CDR3 is built from 15 residues. Germline trimming cut 10 bases from V and 5 bases from J; bases unmatched to any gene: 16. The CDR3 protein is CATKAEDRVRDEQYF. The CDR3 DNA reads TGCGCCACGAAGGCGGAGGACAGGGTTCGCGACGAGCAGTACTTC.

The V and J genes are TRBV9 and TRBJ2-7, with TRBD2 matching over 12 bases. V trimming: 3 bases; J trimming: 4 bases; junction bases outside the gene matches: 5. Germline loops: CDR1 SGDLS, CDR2 YYNGEE. The CDR3 length is 15 residues. The CDR3 DNA follows: TGTGCCAGCAGCGCCGGGACTAGCGGGTTGTACGAGCAGTACTTC. This gives the protein CASSAGTSGLYEQYF. The whole variable domain, filled in from reference TRBV9 and TRBJ2-7, reads DSGVTQTPKHLITATGQRVTLRCSPRSGDLSVYWYQQSLDQGLQFLIQYYNGEERAKGNILERFSAQQFPDLHSELNLSSLELGDSALYFCASSAGTSGLYEQYFGPGTRLTVT.

The rearrangement joins TRBV10-2 to TRBJ1-2, with TRBD1 matching over 12 bases. The trim removed 6 bases at V and 7 bases at J, leaving 6 bases unmatched. The CDR3 has 14 residues. From germline, CDR1 is WSHSY and CDR2 SAAADI. As DNA, the CDR3 is TGCGCCAGCAGCTCGGGACAGGGGGCGGGTGGCTACACCTTC. This gives the protein CASSSGQGAGGYTF.

This chain uses TRBV19 with TRBJ1-5; 8 bases line up with TRBD1. Germline CDR1 is LNHDA and CDR2 is SQIVND (reference sequence). This CDR3 region has 16 residues. Trimming removed 4 bases from V and 3 bases from J; junction bases left unmatched: 8. The DNA of the CDR3 is TGTGCCAGTAGTAGCTGGGACAGGCTTGACAATCAGCCCCAGCATTTT. Its translation is CASSSWDRLDNQPQHF.

The V and J genes are TRBV18 and TRBJ2-7; TRBD1 might be the D (5 bases). From germline, CDR1 is KGHSH and CDR2 LQKENI. The CDR3 runs to 16 residues. Trimming took off 3 bases at V and 6 bases at J, with 21 bases between the two ends. The CDR3 coding sequence is TGTGCCAGCTCACCGGAAAACAGGTATAGGGCAGGCGAGCAGTACTTC. Translating it yields CASSPENRYRAGEQYF.

The chain uses TRBV9 and TRBJ2-2; a weak D match, TRBD1 (7 bases). This CDR3 has 16 residues. Trimming left V 2 bases short and J 1 base short, with 12 bases between. CDR1 SGDLS and CDR2 YYNGEE come from the germline V gene. The chain's CDR3 is CASSVAGQWNTGELFF. CDR3 sequence (DNA): TGTGCCAGCAGCGTGGCGGGACAGTGGAACACCGGGGAGCTGTTTTTT.

The gene calls are TRBV4-2 and TRBJ1-5; D unclear. Trimming shortened V by 0 bases and J by 7 bases, and 13 bases separated the two germline ends. Germline assignment: CDR1 LGHNA and CDR2 YNFKEQ. The CDR3 is 15 residues long. The CDR3 coding sequence is TGTGCCAGCAGCCAAGAGGAGTTGTCAAGGCAGCCCCAGCATTTT. It codes for CASSQEELSRQPQHF.

This sequence joins TRBV6-1 and TRBJ2-3; 9 bases line up with TRBD2. V shed 8 bases and J 7 bases; nucleotides not matched to a gene: 7. CDR3 length equals 13 residues. Germline CDR1 and CDR2: MNHNS and SASEGT. The CDR3 loop reads CASLLAGVHTQYF. The CDR3 DNA follows: TGTGCCAGCTTATTAGCGGGAGTTCATACGCAGTATTTT.

This clone was counted once. The chain couples TRBV10-2 to TRBJ2-2, with 11 bases aligning to TRBD2. The germline V gene has CDR1 WSHSY and CDR2 SAAADI. This CDR3 comprises 15 residues. The J segment lost 6 bases and the V segment lost 6 bases, leaving 6 bases of the junction unmatched. The CDR3 DNA sequence: TGCGCCAGCAGACTAGCGGGAGCAAGGGCCGGGGAGCTGTTTTTT. Translation: CASRLAGARAGELFF.

This clone was recorded once. The CDR3 sequence is CASSLDLRQGAANTEAFF. CDR3 bases: TGTGCCAGCAGCTTAGATTTACGACAGGGGGCCGCGAACACTGAAGCTTTCTTT. The V gene is TRBV7-2, the J gene TRBJ1-1; TRBD1 aligns across 10 bases. V shed 1 base and J 1 base; nucleotides not matched to a gene: 9. The CDR3 runs to 18 residues. CDR1 is SGHTA and CDR2 is FQGNSA in the germline V gene.

This clone appeared once. The gene calls are TRBV5-1 and TRBJ2-5, with TRBD2 identical over 7 bases. Germline lookup yields CDR1 SGHRS and CDR2 YFSETQ. There are 15 residues in the CDR3. Losses at the gene ends were 6 bases for V and 4 bases for J; bases not matched to a gene: 12. CDR3 in amino acids: CASTAGRGGRETQYF. CDR3 coding DNA: TGCGCCAGCACCGCGGGTAGGGGCGGGAGAGAGACCCAGTACTTC.

The rearrangement joins TRBV5-1 to TRBJ1-1; TRBD1 might be the D (6 bases). The CDR3 length is 15 residues. Germline-derived CDR1 and CDR2 are SGHRS and YFSETQ. V was clipped by 5 bases and J by 0 bases, with 14 bases between them. CDR3 nucleotides: TGCGCCAGCAGTCGGGGGGGCAACATGAACACTGAAGCTTTCTTT. Protein product: CASSRGGNMNTEAFF.